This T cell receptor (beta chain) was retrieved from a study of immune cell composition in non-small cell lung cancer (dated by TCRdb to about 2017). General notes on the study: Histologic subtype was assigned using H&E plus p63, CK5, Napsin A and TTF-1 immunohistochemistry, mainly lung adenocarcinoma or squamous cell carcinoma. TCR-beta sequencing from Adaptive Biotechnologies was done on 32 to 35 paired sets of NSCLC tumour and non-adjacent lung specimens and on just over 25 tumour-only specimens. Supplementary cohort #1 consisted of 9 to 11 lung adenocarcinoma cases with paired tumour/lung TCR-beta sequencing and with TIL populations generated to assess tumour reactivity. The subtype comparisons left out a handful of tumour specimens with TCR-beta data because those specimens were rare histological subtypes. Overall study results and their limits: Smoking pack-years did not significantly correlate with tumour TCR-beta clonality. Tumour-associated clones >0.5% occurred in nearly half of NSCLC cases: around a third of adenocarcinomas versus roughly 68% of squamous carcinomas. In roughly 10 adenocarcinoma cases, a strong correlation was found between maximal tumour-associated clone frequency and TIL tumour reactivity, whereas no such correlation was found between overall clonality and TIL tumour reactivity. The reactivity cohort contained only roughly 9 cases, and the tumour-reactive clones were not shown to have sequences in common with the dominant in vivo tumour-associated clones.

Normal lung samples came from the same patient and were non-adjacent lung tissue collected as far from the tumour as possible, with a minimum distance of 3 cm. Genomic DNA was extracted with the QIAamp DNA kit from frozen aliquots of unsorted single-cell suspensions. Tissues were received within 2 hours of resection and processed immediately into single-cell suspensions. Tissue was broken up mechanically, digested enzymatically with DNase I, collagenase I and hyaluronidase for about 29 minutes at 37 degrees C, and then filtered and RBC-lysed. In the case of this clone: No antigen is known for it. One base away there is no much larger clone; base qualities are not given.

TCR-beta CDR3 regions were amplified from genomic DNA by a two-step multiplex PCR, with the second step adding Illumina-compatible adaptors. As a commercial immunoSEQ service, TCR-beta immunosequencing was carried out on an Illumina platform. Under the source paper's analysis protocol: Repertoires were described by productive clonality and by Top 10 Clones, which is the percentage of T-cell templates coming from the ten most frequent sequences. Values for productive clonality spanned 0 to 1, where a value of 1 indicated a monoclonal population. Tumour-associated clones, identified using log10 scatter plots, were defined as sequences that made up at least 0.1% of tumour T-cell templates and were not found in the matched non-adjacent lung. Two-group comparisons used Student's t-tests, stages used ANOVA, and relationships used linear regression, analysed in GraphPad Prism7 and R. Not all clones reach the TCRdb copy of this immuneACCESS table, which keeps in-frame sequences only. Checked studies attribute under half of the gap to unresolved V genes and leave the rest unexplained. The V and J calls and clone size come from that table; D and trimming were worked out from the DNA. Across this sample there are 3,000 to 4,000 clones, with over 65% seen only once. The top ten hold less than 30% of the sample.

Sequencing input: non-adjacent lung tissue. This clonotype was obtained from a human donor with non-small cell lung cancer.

The DNA is as follows: TGTGCCACACTAAGGACTGTTAGCTCCTACGAGCAGTACTTC. Its product reads: CATLRTVSSYEQYF. The chain uses TRBV21-1 and TRBJ2-7; TRBD2, as called in the table, went unchecked against the DNA. TRBV21-1 is tagged as a pseudogene. The CDR3, from cysteine to phenylalanine, totals 14 residues. The sequence is cut down to CDR3 DNA, 42 bases in frame from base 1.